The entry that follows covers one T cell receptor (beta chain) sequence. This sample stems from a study of blood T cell repertoires in COVID-19. About the study: Acute-phase and convalescent COVID-19 samples originated in the United States, Italy and Spain. The cDNA or gDNA used as material had been derived from T cells, B-cell-depleted T cells, or PBMCs.

CDR1 and CDR2 (germline): SNHLY, FYNNEI. The CDR3 covers 12 residues. Trimming shortened V by 5 bases and J by 11 bases, and 12 bases separated the two germline ends. Assay: immunoSEQ multiplex PCR; the TCRdb copy retains only in-frame clones and omits some. The table lists some 530,000 clones, approximately 83% of them singletons. V is TRBV2 and J is TRBJ1-4; tentative D call: TRBD1 (6 bases). This sequence originates from a human donor in a cohort sampled during active COVID-19. The sequencing sample was made of peripheral blood. The CDR3 DNA sequence: TGTGCCAGCAGTAAGGGGGAGAGGAAACTGTTTTTT. Its translation is CASSKGERKLFF.